Listed below are T cell receptor beta chains from one sample, sequenced in a study of blood T cells in healthy people across ages. TCRdb independently ran MiXCR on the 5' RACE reads; one entry per CDR3 protein. The sample lists more than 650,000 distinct CDR3 sequences; around a quarter were seen once. In addition, the sample was reused for a study of T cells of mothers and their children.

Sequencing was carried out using blood. The receptors shown here come from a boy aged 5 to 17 in good health. CDR3s include the opening cysteine and the closing phenylalanine or tryptophan. Fields, in order: D gene, clone size, V gene, J gene, CDR3 DNA, CDR3 protein. The D gene is left open where the match is weak. For some rows the clone size is stated as once, few or many, or as a class when expanded; others skip it.

TRBD1	.	TRBV12-3/TRBV12-4	TRBJ2-6	TGTGCCAGCAGTTTAGAGGGACAGGTCCCAAGCTCTGGGGCCAACGTCCTGACTTTC	CASSLEGQVPSSGANVLTF
TRBD1	.	TRBV7-9	TRBJ1-2	TGTGCCAGCAGCCACCCGGACAGGTTCTATGGCTACACCTTC	CASSHPDRFYGYTF
.	few	TRBV28	TRBJ1-2	TGTGCCAGCAGTTTAAGTTTGGGCTACACCTTC	CASSLSLGYTF
TRBD1	.	TRBV20-1	TRBJ2-7	TGCAGTGCTAGAGATCAGACAGGGGACTCCTACGAGCAGTACTTC	CSARDQTGDSYEQYF
.	.	TRBV12-3/TRBV12-4	TRBJ1-5	TGTGCCAGCAGTGGCACAGCAAATAATCAGCCCCAGCATTTT	CASSGTANNQPQHF
TRBD2	.	TRBV4-2	TRBJ2-2	TGTGCCAGCAGCCAAGAAACGCTAGCGGGGAGCACCGGGGAGCTGTTTTTT	CASSQETLAGSTGELFF
.	.	TRBV12-3/TRBV12-4	TRBJ1-1	TGTGCCAGCAGAAACAGGTTCGGGGAAGCTTTCTTT	CASRNRFGEAFF
TRBD1	few	TRBV5-1	TRBJ2-7	TGCGCCAGCAGCTCCGGGACAGGGAGTATCTACGAGCAGTACTTC	CASSSGTGSIYEQYF
TRBD1	few	TRBV7-2	TRBJ2-7	TGTGCCAGCAGCCGCTGGACAGGGGGCTCCTACGAGCAGTACTTC	CASSRWTGGSYEQYF
.	.	TRBV24-1	TRBJ2-1	TGTGCCACCAGTGAACGGCGCGAGAAGTACAATGAGCAGTTCTTC	CATSERREKYNEQFF
.	.	TRBV11-2	TRBJ2-3	TGTGCCAGCAGCTCCCGGGGTCTCGCACAGGGATATTACACAGATACGCAGTATTTT	CASSSRGLAQGYYTDTQYF
TRBD2	.	TRBV3-1	TRBJ2-7	TGTGCCAGCAGCCGGACTAGCGGGCCAACCTACGAGCAGTACTTC	CASSRTSGPTYEQYF
.	.	TRBV27	TRBJ2-3	TGTGCCAGCAGTGATAACGCAGATACGCAGTATTTT	CASSDNADTQYF
TRBD2	.	TRBV20-1	TRBJ2-5	TGCAGTGCTAGAGATTCCGAGCGGGAGCTTCGATGGACCCAGTACTTC	CSARDSERELRWTQYF
TRBD1	.	TRBV20-1	TRBJ1-4	TGCAGTGCTAGAGTCGGGACAGGGCAAGAAAAACTGTTTTTT	CSARVGTGQEKLFF
.	many	TRBV3-1	TRBJ2-5	TGTGCCAGCAGCCCCGGGGCCGAGACCCAGTACTTC	CASSPGAETQYF
.	.	TRBV6-1	TRBJ2-4	TGTGCCAGCAGTGAATTCGGTAGAAACATTCAGTACTTC	CASSEFGRNIQYF
.	few	TRBV29-1	TRBJ2-7	TGCAGCGTTGAAACCCCACAGGTTCGCGAGCAGTACTTC	CSVETPQVREQYF
.	few	TRBV11-2	TRBJ2-2	TGTGCCGGCAGCTTACCCCCTGTGGGGGGGGAGCTGTTTTTT	CAGSLPPVGGELFF
.	.	TRBV5-6	TRBJ2-7	TGTGCCAGCAGCTTATACCAGGTCAGGGACTACGAGCAGTACTTC	CASSLYQVRDYEQYF
.	few	TRBV12-3/TRBV12-4	TRBJ1-6	TGTGCCAGCAGTTTGGAGGTCAACTATAATTCACCCCTCCACTTT	CASSLEVNYNSPLHF
.	.	TRBV9	TRBJ2-3	TGTGCCAGCAGCTCGGGACTCCCCACGGGTACGCAGTATTTT	CASSSGLPTGTQYF
TRBD1	few	TRBV29-1	TRBJ2-7	TGCAGCGGCCTGACAGGGGCTAGAACCTACGAGCAGTACTTC	CSGLTGARTYEQYF
.	few	TRBV12-3/TRBV12-4	TRBJ1-3	TGTGCCAGCAGTTTGGGGAGTATCTCTGGAAACACCATATATTTT	CASSLGSISGNTIYF
.	.	TRBV7-3	TRBJ2-6	TGTGCCAGCAGCTTGACAGGCAACTCTGGGGCCAACGTCCTGACTTTC	CASSLTGNSGANVLTF
TRBD2	few	TRBV12-3/TRBV12-4	TRBJ2-1	TGTGCCAGCAGTTTAAGTCGGGGGGTCTCCTACAATGAGCAGTTCTTC	CASSLSRGVSYNEQFF
TRBD1	.	TRBV12-5	TRBJ1-5	TGTGCTAGTGGGGCCGCCTTGACAGGGCGTAATCAGCCCCAGCATTTT	CASGAALTGRNQPQHF
.	.	TRBV4-1	TRBJ1-2	TGCGCCAGCAGCCAAGATTATACCACTGGGTATGGCTACACCTTC	CASSQDYTTGYGYTF
TRBD1	few	TRBV7-6	TRBJ2-5	TGTGCCAGCAGCCCCCGACAGGGTTCCCTTCGTACGGAGACCCAGTACTTC	CASSPRQGSLRTETQYF
TRBD1	few	TRBV5-1	TRBJ2-2	TGCGCCAGCAGCAGCTGGACAGGGATCACCGGGGAGCTGTTTTTT	CASSSWTGITGELFF